These 12 T cell receptor beta chains came from one sample sequenced in a study of T cell changes during pregnancy in multiple sclerosis. Profiled with immunoSEQ multiplex PCR; TCRdb holds only in-frame clones, not every one. Among about 60,000 clones listed, 91% were seen once. The sample consisted of CD4+ T cells from peripheral blood mononuclear cells, taken in the first trimester of pregnancy. The receptors were sampled from a female donor with multiple sclerosis, enrolled in a pregnancy study.

The chain links TRBV6-5 to TRBJ2-3, with TRBD1 matching over 9 bases. CDR1 is MNHEY and CDR2 is SVGAGI in the germline V gene. The CDR3 runs 14 residues. Trimming at V came to 5 bases and at J to 6 bases, leaving 6 bases not matched to a gene. The CDR3 is CASSVDRGADTQYF. The CDR3 coding sequence is TGTGCCAGCAGTGTGGACAGGGGCGCGGATACGCAGTATTTT.

This clone has a single count. The V call is TRBV7-2, the J call TRBJ1-2; D remains ambiguous. This CDR3 comprises 16 residues. V lost 2 bases to trimming and J lost 0 bases, with 13 bases between them. Germline CDR1 is SGHTA and CDR2 is FQGNSA. CDR3 DNA: TGTGCCAGCAGCTTACTTGCGGCAGACCCTAACTATGGCTACACCTTC. This gives the protein CASSLLAADPNYGYTF. The full variable domain, completed using reference TRBV7-2 and TRBJ1-2, is GAGVSQSPSNKVTEKGKDVELRCDPISGHTALYWYRQSLGQGLEFLIYFQGNSAPDKSGLPSDRFSAERTGGSVSTLTIQRTQQEDSAVYLCASSLLAADPNYGYTFGSGTRLTVV.

The CDR3 is CAWSSGWNTEAFF. In nucleotides, the CDR3 is TGTGCCTGGAGTTCAGGGTGGAACACTGAAGCTTTCTTT. The chain couples TRBV30 to TRBJ1-1, with a possible D match to TRBD1 (5 bases). Germline CDR1 and CDR2: GTSNPN and SVGIG (reference sequence). CDR3 length: 13 residues. V lost 2 bases to trimming and J lost 1 base, with 8 bases between them.

The chain joins TRBV6-6 to TRBJ2-3; 14 nucleotides agree with TRBD2. CDR3 length equals 14 residues. The J segment lost 6 bases and the V segment lost 6 bases, leaving 2 bases of the junction unmatched. Germline V CDR1 and CDR2: MNHNY, SVGAGI (reference sequence). This CDR3 reads CASRGLAGADTQYF. The CDR3, as DNA: TGTGCCAGCAGGGGACTAGCGGGGGCTGATACGCAGTATTTT.

V is TRBV27 and J is TRBJ2-7; the D gene is possibly TRBD1 (7 bases). The germline CDR1 and CDR2 sequences are MNHEY and SMNVEV (reference sequence). Trimming cost V 5 bases and J 3 bases, with 11 bases left between them. The CDR3 has 13 amino acids. DNA for the CDR3: TGTGCCAGCAGTCGACAGGGACTCTACGAGCAGTACTTC. Protein sequence: CASSRQGLYEQYF.

The chain recombines TRBV18 with TRBJ1-1, with 9 bases fitting TRBD1. J was trimmed by 4 bases and V by 3 bases; bases with no gene match: 9. From germline, CDR1 is KGHSH and CDR2 LQKENI. There are 16 residues in the CDR3. CDR3 amino acids: CASSPSHRGRGTEAFF. The CDR3 nucleotides read TGTGCCAGCTCACCGAGCCACAGGGGGCGCGGCACTGAAGCTTTCTTT. The complete variable domain, with remaining parts taken from reference TRBV18 and TRBJ1-1, reads NAGVMQNPRHLVRRRGQEARLRCSPMKGHSHVYWYRQLPEEGLKFMVYLQKENIIDESGMPKERFSAEFPKEGPSILRIQQVVRGDSAAYFCASSPSHRGRGTEAFFGQGTRLTVV.

The V and J genes are TRBV21-1 and TRBJ2-7; the D segment call TRBD2 is taken from the table without a DNA check. TRBV21-1 is marked as a pseudogene. This CDR3 is built from 17 residues. The CDR3 protein is CASSSRTSGGARYEQYF. The CDR3 DNA sequence: TGTGCCAGCAGTAGCAGGACTAGCGGGGGGGCCAGGTACGAGCAGTACTTC.

The chain combines TRBV10-3 with TRBJ1-2; 10 positions match TRBD1. Germline V gene data show CDR1 as ENHRY and CDR2 as SYGVKD. The CDR3 spans 16 residues. The ends lost 6 bases at V and 4 bases at J; junction bases unmatched: 11. CDR3 loop: CAIRASGTGVTYGYTF. As DNA, the CDR3 is TGTGCCATCAGGGCCTCCGGGACAGGGGTTACCTATGGCTACACCTTC.

V gene TRBV7-9 combines with J gene TRBJ1-5; 8 nucleotides align to TRBD1. The trim removed 5 bases at V and 1 base at J, leaving 7 bases unmatched. The CDR3 is 16 residues long. The germline CDR1 and CDR2 sequences are SEHNR and FQNEAQ (reference sequence). The CDR3 spells CASSVTGVNSNQPQHF. DNA for the CDR3: TGTGCCAGCAGCGTGACAGGGGTCAACAGCAATCAGCCCCAGCATTTT.

CDR3 protein: CASSVSGVTYNEQFF. CDR3 bases: TGTGCCAGCAGCGTAAGCGGGGTTACCTACAATGAGCAGTTCTTC. V usage is TRBV9 and J usage is TRBJ2-1, with 7 positions matching TRBD2. From germline, CDR1 is SGDLS and CDR2 YYNGEE. Trimming at V came to 1 base and at J to 2 bases, leaving 3 bases not matched to a gene. The CDR3 totals 15 residues.

The V call is TRBV25-1, the J call TRBJ2-7; possible D gene TRBD1, 6 bases. This CDR3 spans 17 amino acids. CDR1 and CDR2 (germline): MGHDK, SYGVNS. V lost 0 bases, J lost 2 bases, and 17 bases lay in between. The CDR3 region is CASSEYRASGAAYEQYF. The CDR3 bases are TGTGCCAGCAGTGAATATCGAGCCTCAGGGGCGGCCTACGAGCAGTACTTC.

V gene TRBV30 combines with J gene TRBJ1-6; the D gene is possibly TRBD1 (5 bases). V dropped 3 bases and J dropped 1 base, with 13 bases sitting between them. The CDR3 is 16 residues long. The germline V gene has CDR1 GTSNPN and CDR2 SVGIG (reference sequence). The CDR3 DNA is TGTGCCTGGAGGCCAGTAGGGGTGTCCTATAATTCACCCCTCCACTTT. This gives the protein CAWRPVGVSYNSPLHF.